Listed below are T cell receptor beta chains from one sample, sequenced in a study of cytomegalovirus exposure and HLA in healthy donors. The repertoire was sequenced with immunoSEQ multiplex PCR; TCRdb's copy has only in-frame clones and lacks some. The sample holds about 200,000 clones; roughly four fifths are singletons and the top ten take 5.5% to 7.5%. The sample taken for sequencing was PBMCs. These receptors originate from a woman aged 45 to 65 in good health and CMV-seropositive. The CDR3 runs from the conserved cysteine through the conserved F or W.

v_gene: TRBV7-2
len: 15
CDR3aa: CASSFTAGGNYGYTF

v_gene: TRBV18
len: 16
CDR3aa: CASSPPGGGTYNEQFF

v_gene: TRBV4-1
len: 16
CDR3aa: CASSQAQGQFAYEQYF

v_gene: TRBV2
len: 14
CDR3aa: CASSSTDSYNEQFF

v_gene: TRBV11-2
len: 18
CDR3aa: CASSLDREASRSSYEQYF

v_gene: TRBV27
len: 13
CDR3aa: CASSLQGAPTQYF

v_gene: TRBV4-3
len: 17
CDR3aa: CASSQGGASAYNSPLHF

v_gene: TRBV28
len: 17
CDR3aa: CASSSLSGQGFNSPLHF

v_gene: TRBV7-8
len: 15
CDR3aa: CASSYSGGAYNEQFF

v_gene: TRBV7-9
len: 16
CDR3aa: CASSFRTGENTGELFF

v_gene: TRBV5-1
len: 16
CDR3aa: CASSPGLAGRQETQYF

v_gene: TRBV28
len: 15
CDR3aa: CASSYETGVQEKLFF

v_gene: TRBV10-3
len: 13
CDR3aa: CAINGQGAGELFF

v_gene: TRBV18
len: 14
CDR3aa: CASSPPSGGAARFF

v_gene: TRBV7-2
len: 19
CDR3aa: CASSLAIPGRASGTYEQYF

v_gene: TRBV7-9
len: 16
CDR3aa: CASSFKGGLADHEQYF

v_gene: TRBV5-5
len: 15
CDR3aa: CASSLGTASTGELFF

v_gene: TRBV4-1
len: 15
CDR3aa: CASSPGVTNTGELFF

v_gene: TRBV5-6
len: 15
CDR3aa: CASSPDSHSYNEQFF

v_gene: TRBV5-1
len: 14
CDR3aa: CASSLQQGSYGYTF

v_gene: TRBV10-3
len: 12
CDR3aa: CAITTGNSPLHF

v_gene: TRBV6-5
len: 16
CDR3aa: CASSYSRGAGAYEQYF

v_gene: TRBV27
len: 19
CDR3aa: CASSLGPPGGGSYNSPLHF

v_gene: TRBV7-6
len: 15
CDR3aa: CASGHQPQGQETQYF

v_gene: TRBV10-3
len: 15
CDR3aa: CAISESQRGSYEQYF

v_gene: TRBV11-2
len: 15
CDR3aa: CASSLARGIGEKLFF